This TCR beta chain was sequenced in a study of T cells expressing NK-cell markers. The CDR3 is 13 residues long. Looked up from germline, CDR1 is SGHDN and CDR2 is FVKESK. 5'RACE template switching with UMIs generated TCR beta cDNA. TCRdb reprocessed the 5' RACE reads; each CDR3 protein has one entry and no DNA is given. The table gives around 100,000 distinct CDR3 sequences; the top ten clones make up approximately 18% of it. The source of this sequence is a woman between 18 and 69 years old in good health. The J gene is TRBJ2-7, the V gene TRBV14; the D call of TRBD1 rests on TCRdb alone, since no DNA is present to check it. The specimen sequenced was blood T cells: a sorted CD56 or NKG2C T cell subset, CD4+ or CD8+ T cells, or bulk PBMC T cells (not recorded which). This CDR3 is CASSLDRDYEQYF.